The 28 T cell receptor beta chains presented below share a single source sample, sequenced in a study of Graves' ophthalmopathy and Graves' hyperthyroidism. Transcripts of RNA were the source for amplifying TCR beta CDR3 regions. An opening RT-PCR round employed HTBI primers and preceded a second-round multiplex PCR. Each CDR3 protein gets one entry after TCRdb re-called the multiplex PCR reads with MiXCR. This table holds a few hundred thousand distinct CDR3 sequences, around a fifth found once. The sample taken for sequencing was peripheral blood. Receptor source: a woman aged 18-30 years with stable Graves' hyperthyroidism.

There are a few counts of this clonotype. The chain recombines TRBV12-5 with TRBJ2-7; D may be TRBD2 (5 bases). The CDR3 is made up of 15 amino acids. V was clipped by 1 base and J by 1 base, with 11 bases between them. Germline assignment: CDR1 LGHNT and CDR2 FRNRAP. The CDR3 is CASGLGGSGSYEQYF. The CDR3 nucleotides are TGTGCTAGTGGTTTGGGAGGGAGCGGTTCCTACGAGCAGTACTTC.

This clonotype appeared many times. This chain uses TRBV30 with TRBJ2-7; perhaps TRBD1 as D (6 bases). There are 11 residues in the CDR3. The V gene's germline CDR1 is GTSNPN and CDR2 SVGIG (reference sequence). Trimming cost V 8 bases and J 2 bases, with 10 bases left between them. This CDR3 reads CAGKGAYEQYF. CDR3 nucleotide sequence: TGTGCCGGAAAGGGGGCCTACGAGCAGTACTTC.

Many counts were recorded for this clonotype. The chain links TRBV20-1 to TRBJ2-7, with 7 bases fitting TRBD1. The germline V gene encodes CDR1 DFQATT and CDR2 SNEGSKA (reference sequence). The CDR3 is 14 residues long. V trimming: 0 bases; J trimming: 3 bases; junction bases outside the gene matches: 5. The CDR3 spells CSARDEGAHYEQYF. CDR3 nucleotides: TGCAGTGCTAGAGATGAGGGGGCCCACTACGAGCAGTACTTC.

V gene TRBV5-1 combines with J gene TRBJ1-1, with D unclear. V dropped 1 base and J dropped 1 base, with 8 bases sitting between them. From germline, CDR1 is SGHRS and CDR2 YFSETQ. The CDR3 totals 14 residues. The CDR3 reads CASSLTQRNTEAFF. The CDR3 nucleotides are TGCGCCAGCAGCTTGACTCAGAGGAACACTGAAGCTTTCTTT.

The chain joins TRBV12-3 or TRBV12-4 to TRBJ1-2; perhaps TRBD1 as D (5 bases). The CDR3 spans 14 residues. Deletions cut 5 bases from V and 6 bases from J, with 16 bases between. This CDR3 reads CASSVTGEENGYTF. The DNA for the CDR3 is TGTGCCAGCAGTGTAACAGGAGAGGAAAATGGCTACACCTTC.

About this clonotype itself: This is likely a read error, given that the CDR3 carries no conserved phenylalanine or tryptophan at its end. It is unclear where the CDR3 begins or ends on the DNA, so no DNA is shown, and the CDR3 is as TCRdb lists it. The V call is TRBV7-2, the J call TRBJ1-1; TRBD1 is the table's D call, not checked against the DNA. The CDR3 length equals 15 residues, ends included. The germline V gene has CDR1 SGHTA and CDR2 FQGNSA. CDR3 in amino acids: CASSLGTGMNTEACL.

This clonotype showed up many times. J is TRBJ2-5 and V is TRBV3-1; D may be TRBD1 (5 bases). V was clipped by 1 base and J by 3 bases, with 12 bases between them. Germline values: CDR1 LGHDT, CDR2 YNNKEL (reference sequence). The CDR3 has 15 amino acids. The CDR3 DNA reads TGTGCCAGCAGCCAAGCCACATGCAGGGAAGAGACCCAGTACTTC. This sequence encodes CASSQATCREETQYF.

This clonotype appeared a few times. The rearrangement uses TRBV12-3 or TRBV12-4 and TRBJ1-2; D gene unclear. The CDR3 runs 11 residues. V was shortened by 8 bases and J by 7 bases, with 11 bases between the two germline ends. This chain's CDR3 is CASGPMSGYTF. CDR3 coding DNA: TGTGCCAGCGGACCGATGAGTGGCTACACCTTC.

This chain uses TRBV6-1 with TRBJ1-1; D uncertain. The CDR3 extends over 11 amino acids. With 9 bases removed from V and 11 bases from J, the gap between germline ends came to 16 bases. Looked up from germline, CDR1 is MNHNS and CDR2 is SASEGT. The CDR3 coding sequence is TGTGCCAGTAACCTCGGAGGGAATGCTTTCTTT. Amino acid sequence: CASNLGGNAFF.

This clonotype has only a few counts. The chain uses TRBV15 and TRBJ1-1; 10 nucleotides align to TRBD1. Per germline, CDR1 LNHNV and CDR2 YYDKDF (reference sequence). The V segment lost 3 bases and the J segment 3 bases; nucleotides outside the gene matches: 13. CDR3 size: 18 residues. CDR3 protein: CATSSTRDRGRGHTEAFF. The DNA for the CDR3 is TGTGCCACCAGCAGTACGCGTGACAGGGGGCGAGGTCACACTGAAGCTTTCTTT. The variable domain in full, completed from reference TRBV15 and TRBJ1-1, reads DAMVIQNPRYQVTQFGKPVTLSCSQTLNHNVMYWYQQKSSQAPKLLFHYYDKDFNNEADTPDNFQSRRPNTSFCFLDIRSPGLGDTAMYLCATSSTRDRGRGHTEAFFGQGTRLTVV.

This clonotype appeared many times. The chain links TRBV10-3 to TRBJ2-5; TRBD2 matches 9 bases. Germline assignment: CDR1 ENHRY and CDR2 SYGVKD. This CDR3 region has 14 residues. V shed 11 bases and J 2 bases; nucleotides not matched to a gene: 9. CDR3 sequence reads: CASRASGVQETQYF. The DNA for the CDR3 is TGTGCCTCCAGGGCTAGCGGGGTACAAGAGACCCAGTACTTC.

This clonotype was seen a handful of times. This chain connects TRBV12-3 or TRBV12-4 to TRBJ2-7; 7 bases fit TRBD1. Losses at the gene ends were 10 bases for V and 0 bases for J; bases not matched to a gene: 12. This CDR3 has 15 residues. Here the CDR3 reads CAKQGGRTNSYEQYF. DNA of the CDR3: TGTGCCAAACAAGGGGGCAGGACAAACTCCTACGAGCAGTACTTC.

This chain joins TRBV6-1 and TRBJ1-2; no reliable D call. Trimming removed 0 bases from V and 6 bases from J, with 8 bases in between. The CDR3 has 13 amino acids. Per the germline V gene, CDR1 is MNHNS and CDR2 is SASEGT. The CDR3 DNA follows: TGTGCCAGCAGTGAAGCGCTTCGGGATGGCTACACCTTC. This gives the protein CASSEALRDGYTF.

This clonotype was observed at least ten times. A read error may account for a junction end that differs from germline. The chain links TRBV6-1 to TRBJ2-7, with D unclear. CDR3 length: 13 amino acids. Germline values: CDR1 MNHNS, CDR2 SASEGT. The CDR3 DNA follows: TGTGCCAGCAGTCAAGCAGGCTCCTACGAGCAGTACTTC. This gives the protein CASSQAGSYEQYF.

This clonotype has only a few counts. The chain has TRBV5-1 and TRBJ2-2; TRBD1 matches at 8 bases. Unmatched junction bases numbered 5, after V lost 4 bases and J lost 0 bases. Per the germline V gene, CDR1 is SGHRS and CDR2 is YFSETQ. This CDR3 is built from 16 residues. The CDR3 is CASSLRTGTNTGELFF. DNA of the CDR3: TGCGCCAGCAGCCTAAGGACAGGGACGAACACCGGGGAGCTGTTTTTT.

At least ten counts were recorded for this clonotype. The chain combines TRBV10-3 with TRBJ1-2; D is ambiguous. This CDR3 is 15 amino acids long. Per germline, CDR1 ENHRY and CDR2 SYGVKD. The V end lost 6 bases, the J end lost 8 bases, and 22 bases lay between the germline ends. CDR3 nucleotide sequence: TGTGCCATCAGGGCACCGGGCCCAAAAGCGCCAGGCTACACCTTC. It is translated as CAIRAPGPKAPGYTF.

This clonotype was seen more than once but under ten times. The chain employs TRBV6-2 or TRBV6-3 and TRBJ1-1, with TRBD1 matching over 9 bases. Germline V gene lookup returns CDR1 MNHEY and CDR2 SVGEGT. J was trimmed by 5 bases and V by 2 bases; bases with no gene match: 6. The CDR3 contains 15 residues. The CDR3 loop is CASSYAGQGRTEAFF. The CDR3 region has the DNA TGTGCCAGCAGTTACGCGGGACAGGGTCGGACTGAAGCTTTCTTT.

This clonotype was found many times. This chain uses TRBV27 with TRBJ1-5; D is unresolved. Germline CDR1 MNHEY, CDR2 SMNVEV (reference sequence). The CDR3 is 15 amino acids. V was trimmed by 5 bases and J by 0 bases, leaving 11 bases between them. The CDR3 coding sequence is TGTGCCAGCAGTCGAGAGAGGTATAGCAATCAGCCCCAGCATTTT. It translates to CASSRERYSNQPQHF.

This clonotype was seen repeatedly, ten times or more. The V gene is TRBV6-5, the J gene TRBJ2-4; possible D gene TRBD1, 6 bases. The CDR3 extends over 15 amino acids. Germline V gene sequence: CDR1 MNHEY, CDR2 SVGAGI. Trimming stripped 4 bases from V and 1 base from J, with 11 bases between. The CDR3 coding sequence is TGTGCCAGCAGTTTAAAACAGGGTGCCAAAAACATTCAGTACTTC. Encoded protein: CASSLKQGAKNIQYF.

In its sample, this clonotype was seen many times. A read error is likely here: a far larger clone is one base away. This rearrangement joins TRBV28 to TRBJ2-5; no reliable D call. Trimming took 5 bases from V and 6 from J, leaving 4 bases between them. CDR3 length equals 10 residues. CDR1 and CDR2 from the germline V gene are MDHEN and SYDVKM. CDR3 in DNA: TGTGCCAGCAGTAGGCAGACCCAGTACTTC. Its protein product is CASSRQTQYF.

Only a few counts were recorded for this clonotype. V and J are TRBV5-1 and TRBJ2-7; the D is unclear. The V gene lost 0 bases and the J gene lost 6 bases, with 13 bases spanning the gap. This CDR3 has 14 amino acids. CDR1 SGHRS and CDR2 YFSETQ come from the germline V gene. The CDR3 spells CASSLETGVGEQYF. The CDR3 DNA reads TGCGCCAGCAGCTTGGAGACTGGGGTGGGCGAGCAGTACTTC.

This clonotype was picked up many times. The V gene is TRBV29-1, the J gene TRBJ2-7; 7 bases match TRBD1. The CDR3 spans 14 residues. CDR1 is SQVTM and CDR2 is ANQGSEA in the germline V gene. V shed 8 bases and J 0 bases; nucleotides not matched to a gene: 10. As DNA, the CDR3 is TGCAGCTTCGCTAAGACAGGGAGCTCCTACGAGCAGTACTTC. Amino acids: CSFAKTGSSYEQYF.

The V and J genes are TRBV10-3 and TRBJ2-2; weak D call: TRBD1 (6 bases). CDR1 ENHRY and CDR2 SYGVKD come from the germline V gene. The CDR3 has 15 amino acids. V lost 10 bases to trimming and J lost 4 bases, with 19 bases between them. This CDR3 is CATTPMTGVTGELFF. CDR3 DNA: TGTGCCACTACTCCAATGACAGGTGTCACCGGGGAGCTGTTTTTT.

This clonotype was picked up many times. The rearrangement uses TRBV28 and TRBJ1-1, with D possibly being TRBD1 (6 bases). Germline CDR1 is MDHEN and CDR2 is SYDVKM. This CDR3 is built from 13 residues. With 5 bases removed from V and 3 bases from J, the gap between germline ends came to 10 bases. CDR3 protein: CASSITGYTEAFF. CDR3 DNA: TGTGCCAGCAGTATCACAGGGTACACTGAAGCTTTCTTT.

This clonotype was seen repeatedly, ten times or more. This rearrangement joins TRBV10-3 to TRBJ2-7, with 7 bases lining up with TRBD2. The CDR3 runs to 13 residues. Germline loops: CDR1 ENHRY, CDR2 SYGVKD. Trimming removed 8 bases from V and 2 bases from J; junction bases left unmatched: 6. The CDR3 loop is CAIRGGSTYEQYF. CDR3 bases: TGTGCCATCCGCGGCGGGAGTACCTACGAGCAGTACTTC.

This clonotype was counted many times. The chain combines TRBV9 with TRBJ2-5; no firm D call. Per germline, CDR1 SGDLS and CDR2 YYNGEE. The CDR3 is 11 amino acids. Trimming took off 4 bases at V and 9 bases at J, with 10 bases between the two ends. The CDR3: CASSPSRAQYF. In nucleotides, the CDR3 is TGTGCCAGCAGCCCCTCCCGAGCCCAGTACTTC.

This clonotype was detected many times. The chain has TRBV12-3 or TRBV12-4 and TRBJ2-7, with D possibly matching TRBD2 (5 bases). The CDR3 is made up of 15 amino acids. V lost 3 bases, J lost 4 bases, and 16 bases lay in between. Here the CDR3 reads CASSFGAWRGYEQYF. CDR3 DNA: TGTGCCAGCAGTTTTGGTGCCTGGAGAGGGTACGAGCAGTACTTC.

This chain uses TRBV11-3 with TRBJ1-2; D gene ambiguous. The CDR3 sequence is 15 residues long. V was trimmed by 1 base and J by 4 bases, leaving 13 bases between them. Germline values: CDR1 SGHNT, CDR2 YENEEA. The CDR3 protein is CASSLVSEPLYGYTF. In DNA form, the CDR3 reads TGTGCCAGCAGCTTAGTGTCTGAACCACTCTATGGCTACACCTTC.